This TCR beta chain was obtained from a study of T cell repertoires in cytomegalovirus infection (dated by TCRdb to between 2017 and 2020). In the study overall: Recently identified HLA-C-restricted CMV epitopes, whose presentation resists viral immunomodulation, were targeted by peptide stimulations together with well-studied HLA-B-restricted epitopes. The HLA type of each donor mattered for the analysis, because public TCR beta signatures pointed to carriage of CMV infection along with the matching HLA type. The paper's findings and limits, for the study overall: In both this cohort and an independent cohort of several hundred donors, the cumulative frequency of public TCR beta family members distinguished carriers of CMV infection plus the relevant HLA type. The ex vivo response was dominated by HLA-C-restricted CMV-specific TCR beta clonotypes, which also provided the single most frequent clonotype in two of eight donors.

The sequencer listed for this sample is Illumina HiSeq 1500. TCRdb ran its own pipeline on the public reads, namely fastp trimming at Q25 and MiXCR clone calling, and kept in-frame beta chains. CDR3 protein duplicates are merged, each entry listing the most common genes and DNA. In this sample the table shows around 300,000 distinct CDR3 sequences, around 20% of which occur a single time. The ten largest make up approximately 19% of the sample. What this sample's treatment or condition label stands for: in vitro stimulation with specific CMV peptide epitopes to enrich CMV-specific T cells. As regards this clonotype: Its antigen target is currently unknown. No per-base quality is available; no much larger clone lies one base away.

The receptor was isolated from a human donor in good health (CMV status not recorded). Some clones in this sample may be carry-over from other donors' samples. The sample consisted of cultured PBMCs, taken from culture after CMV antigen stimulation.

This receptor carries the CDR3 CASSPQAGQSYGYTF. The nucleotide sequence is TGCGCCAGCAGCCCCCAGGCGGGACAGAGCTATGGCTACACCTTC. The chain was built from TRBV5-1 and TRBJ1-2; 7 bases in the middle match TRBD1. From the cysteine through the phenylalanine, the CDR3 covers 15 amino acids. The only DNA kept is the CDR3, 45 bases in frame from the first base. Clipping removes 4 bases from V and 4 bases from J, with 10 as the unmatched junction base count. Per the germline V gene, SGHRS is the CDR1 and YFSETQ is the CDR2.